This entry concerns a single T cell receptor beta chain. The data stem from a study of blood T cell repertoires in COVID-19. Germline CDR1 SGHRS, CDR2 YFSETQ. The CDR3 spans 14 residues. The J segment lost 10 bases and the V segment lost 4 bases, leaving 11 bases of the junction unmatched. Per the original methods: Cell counts per sample came from amplifying reference gene primers. Clones were read by immunoSEQ multiplex PCR, and TCRdb kept only the in-frame ones, dropping some. That table supplies the V and J calls and clone size; D and trimming were determined from the DNA. The table shows more than 85,000 clones, with around 75% occurring only once.

This clonotype originated in a man in his 70s with acute or convalescent COVID-19. The chain is built from TRBV5-1 and TRBJ1-2; 9 bases are shared with TRBD1. Sequencing was carried out using peripheral blood. The CDR3 coding sequence is TGCGCCAGCAGCGGAGGGACAGGGAGGGCAGCCTACACCTTC. Its translation: CASSGGTGRAAYTF.